One T cell receptor (beta chain) is described in this entry. Its antigen remains unidentified. This CDR3 region has 18 residues. J lost 0 bases, V lost 6 bases, and 9 bases had no gene match. Germline V CDR1 and CDR2: SGHAT, FQNNGV. Unique molecular identifiers were used in preparing the TCRbeta library. TCRdb re-derived calls from the PCR reads in MiXCR, one entry per CDR3 protein. The sample includes 750,000 to 950,000 distinct CDR3 sequences, 15% to 20% of them seen just once. The data were obtained in a study of T-cell reconstitution after alpha-beta-depleted transplantation in children. Study-level points and caveats: Counts and diversity of T cells one year after transplant came mostly from newly produced T cells.

This specimen consisted of PBMCs, mostly from graft donor cells, obtained 360 days after TCRalphabeta/CD19-depleted stem cell transplant. The chain recombines TRBV11-2 with TRBJ2-1, with 12 bases that match TRBD2. This TCR came from a male patient younger than 18 who had a stem cell transplant for acute lymphoblastic leukemia, so the T cells may come from the graft donor. CDR3 sequence: CASSSGTSGRGSYNEQFF. Written as DNA, the CDR3 is TGTGCCAGCAGTTCCGGGACTAGCGGGCGCGGCTCCTACAATGAGCAGTTCTTC.